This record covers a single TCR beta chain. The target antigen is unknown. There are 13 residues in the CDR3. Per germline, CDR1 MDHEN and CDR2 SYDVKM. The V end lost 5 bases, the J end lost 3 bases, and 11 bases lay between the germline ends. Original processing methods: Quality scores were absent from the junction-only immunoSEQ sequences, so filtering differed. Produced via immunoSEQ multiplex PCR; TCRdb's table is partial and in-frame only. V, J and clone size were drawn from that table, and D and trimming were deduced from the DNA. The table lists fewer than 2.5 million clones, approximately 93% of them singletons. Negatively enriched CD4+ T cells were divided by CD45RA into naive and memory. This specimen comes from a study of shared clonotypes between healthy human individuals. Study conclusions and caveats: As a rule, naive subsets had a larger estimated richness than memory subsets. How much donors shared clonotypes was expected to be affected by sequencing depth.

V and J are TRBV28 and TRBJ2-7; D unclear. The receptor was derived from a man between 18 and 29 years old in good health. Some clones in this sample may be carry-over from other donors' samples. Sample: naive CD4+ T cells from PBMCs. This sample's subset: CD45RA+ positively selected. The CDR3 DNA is TGTGCCAGCAGTCCACAAGTTTTCTACGAGCAGTACTTC. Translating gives CASSPQVFYEQYF.